Each of the 25 T cell receptor beta chains below was sequenced from the same sample in a study of OX40 agonist ivuxolimab in advanced cancers. Receptor libraries were prepared by the immunoSEQ multiplex PCR assay. This is the immuneACCESS table as TCRdb keeps it, with only in-frame sequences that have V and J called. A part of the clones is gone; compared with another copy, unresolved V genes explain less than half, and the rest is unexplained. The table for this sample lists 21,000 or so clones; about four fifths of them were counted only once. The ten largest clones capture approximately 30% of the sample. The specimen comprised CD4+ or CD8+ T cells sorted from blood, sampled in a trial of the OX40 agonist ivuxolimab. Every receptor here comes from an adult with an advanced solid tumor such as melanoma, head and neck, liver or kidney cancer.

Of note for this clone: This same CDR3 is encoded by further DNA sequences in the sample. This rearrangement joins TRBV4-1 to TRBJ2-3; 10 positions agree with TRBD2. The germline V gene has CDR1 MGHRA and CDR2 YSYEKL. With 2 bases clipped from V and 4 bases from J, the junction kept 9 bases outside the gene matches. CDR3 length equals 17 residues. The CDR3 sequence: CASSQRLAGALADTQYF. As DNA, the CDR3 is TGCGCCAGCAGCCAAAGGCTAGCGGGAGCCCTCGCAGATACGCAGTATTTT.

This chain links TRBV5-1 with TRBJ2-5, with a tentative D call TRBD1 (6 bases). Per the germline V gene, CDR1 is SGHRS and CDR2 is YFSETQ. Trimming removed 3 bases at V and 5 bases at J, with 20 bases between. This CDR3 spans 16 amino acids. The CDR3 sequence: CASSSHRDTPWETQYF. In DNA form, the CDR3 reads TGCGCCAGCAGCTCCCACCGGGACACCCCTTGGGAGACCCAGTACTTC.

The V call is TRBV27, the J call TRBJ2-3; TRBD2 matches at 10 bases. V was pared by 6 bases and J by 2 bases, with 8 bases of the junction left unmatched. CDR1 is MNHEY, CDR2 SMNVEV, per germline (reference sequence). This CDR3 has 16 amino acids. CDR3 loop: CASRSLAGLLTDTQYF. The DNA for the CDR3 is TGTGCCAGCAGATCACTAGCGGGACTACTCACAGATACGCAGTATTTT.

This sequence joins TRBV5-1 and TRBJ2-7, with D hard to call. The length of the CDR3 is 12 residues. Germline CDR1 SGHRS, CDR2 YFSETQ. Trimming pared 4 bases from V and 7 bases from J, leaving 12 bases between. Here the CDR3 DNA reads TGCGCCAGCAGCGTGGACGGAGCAGAGCAGTACTTC. This gives the protein CASSVDGAEQYF.

This clone has only a few counts. The chain joins TRBV6-1 to TRBJ2-7; possibly TRBD1 for D (5 bases). Germline V gene data show CDR1 as MNHNS and CDR2 as SASEGT. CDR3 size: 15 residues. Trimming left V 3 bases short and J 0 bases short, with 12 bases between. The CDR3 nucleotides read TGTGCCAGCAGTGAGAGGCAGGGCTCCTCCTACGAGCAGTACTTC. It yields the protein CASSERQGSSYEQYF.

This chain links TRBV7-2 with TRBJ1-2; D uncertain. V was pared by 1 base and J by 4 bases, with 13 bases between. The CDR3 totals 15 residues. The germline gives CDR1 SGHTA, CDR2 FQGNSA. This CDR3 is CASSLGLVRAYGYTF. The CDR3 DNA reads TGTGCCAGCAGCTTAGGTTTGGTGAGAGCCTATGGCTACACCTTC.

The V and J genes are TRBV19 and TRBJ1-5, with unresolved D. CDR1 and CDR2 (germline): LNHDA, SQIVND (reference sequence). V was shortened by 3 bases and J by 5 bases, with 8 bases between the two germline ends. The CDR3 consists of 13 residues. The DNA of the CDR3 is TGTGCCAGTAGTATGAGATGGGATCAGCCCCAGCATTTT. It is translated as CASSMRWDQPQHF.

This sequence joins TRBV5-6 and TRBJ2-5; 10 bases align to TRBD2. V lost 4 bases to trimming and J lost 6 bases; unmatched junction nucleotides: 15. The CDR3 runs 17 residues. Germline loops: CDR1 SGHDT, CDR2 YYEEEE. In DNA, the CDR3 is TGTGCCAGCAGCCCCGGGAAGGCTAGCGGGAGTAGAAAGACCCAGTACTTC. This gives the protein CASSPGKASGSRKTQYF. Looking up the rest from reference TRBV5-6 and TRBJ2-5 gives the full variable domain: DAGVTQSPTHLIKTRGQQVTLRCSPKSGHDTVSWYQQALGQGPQFIFQYYEEEERQRGNFPDRFSGHQFPNYSSELNVNALLLGDSALYLCASSPGKASGSRKTQYFGPGTRLLVL.

The J gene is TRBJ2-1, the V gene TRBV23-1; D gene uncertain. TRBV23-1 is recorded as an ORF, its role being uncertain. The CDR3 covers 12 residues. Trimming took 6 bases from V and 6 from J, leaving 9 bases between them. CDR3 loop: CASSQVLNEQFF. CDR3 bases: TGCGCCAGCAGCCAAGTTCTCAATGAGCAGTTCTTC.

The rearrangement joins TRBV27 to TRBJ2-1; possible D gene TRBD1, 6 bases. Germline CDR1 MNHEY, CDR2 SMNVEV (reference sequence). The V gene lost 5 bases and the J gene lost 11 bases, with 13 bases spanning the gap. The CDR3 length is 12 residues. The CDR3 loop is CASSPTDRQQFF. In DNA form, the CDR3 reads TGTGCCAGCAGTCCAACCGACAGGCAGCAGTTCTTC.

The J gene is TRBJ2-5, the V gene TRBV7-8; D may be TRBD1 (5 bases). With 5 bases removed from V and 5 bases from J, the gap between germline ends came to 18 bases. The CDR3 totals 15 residues. Germline V gene sequence: CDR1 SGHVS, CDR2 FQNEAQ. The CDR3 sequence: CASSLGATGGETQYF. The DNA of the CDR3 is TGTGCCAGCAGCCTAGGGGCTACAGGTGGGGAGACCCAGTACTTC.

The CDR3 DNA reads TGTGCCACCACCGATGCCGAGAATGAAAAACTGTTTTTT. Translating it yields CATTDAENEKLFF. This rearrangement joins TRBV2 to TRBJ1-4; D unclear. The V gene lost 10 bases and the J gene lost 5 bases, with 14 bases spanning the gap. The CDR3 loop spans 13 amino acids. Germline CDR1 reads SNHLY; CDR2 reads FYNNEI.

The chain employs TRBV5-6 and TRBJ2-7, with D uncertain. From germline, CDR1 is SGHDT and CDR2 YYEEEE. Trimming took 5 bases from V and 0 from J, leaving 12 bases between them. This CDR3 has 14 amino acids. The CDR3 nucleotides are TGTGCCAGCAGAGTTGGCACAAGCTCCTACGAGCAGTACTTC. Amino acids: CASRVGTSSYEQYF.

This clone was seen just once. This chain links TRBV21-1 with TRBJ2-1; TRBD2 reflects the table's D call only, with no check against the DNA. TRBV21-1 is an annotated pseudogene. The CDR3 runs to 20 residues. CDR3 nucleotides: TGTGCCAGCAGCAAAAGCGGGACTAGCACCAATAATTTCTCCTACAATGAGCAGTTCTTC. It codes for CASSKSGTSTNNFSYNEQFF.

The gene calls are TRBV15 and TRBJ2-5; 7 bases align to TRBD2. Germline CDR1 reads LNHNV; CDR2 reads YYDKDF (reference sequence). Trimming took 5 bases from V and 5 from J; bases not matched to a gene: 11. The length of the CDR3 is 15 residues. The CDR3, as DNA: TGTGCCACCAGCGGCGGAGGTACTAGCGCCGAGACCCAGTACTTC. It translates to CATSGGGTSAETQYF.

This chain links TRBV4-1 with TRBJ2-1; D gene unclear. Trimming took 1 base from V and 8 from J, leaving 9 bases between them. Germline V CDR1 and CDR2: MGHRA, YSYEKL. This CDR3 is built from 13 residues. The CDR3 DNA is TGCGCCAGCAGCCAAGGCCCACGCGATGAGCAGTTCTTC. It specifies CASSQGPRDEQFF.

The rearrangement joins TRBV13 to TRBJ2-5, with TRBD1 identical over 9 bases. The DNA end favors TRBJ2-7, so the J call may be wrong. The CDR3 consists of 16 residues. Per the germline V gene, CDR1 is PRHDT and CDR2 is FYEKMQ (reference sequence). The CDR3: CASSLGQGAPPNEQYF. In DNA, the CDR3 is TGTGCCAGCAGCTTAGGACAGGGGGCGCCGCCGAACGAGCAGTACTTC.

This chain connects TRBV15 to TRBJ1-4; 7 bases fit TRBD1. This CDR3 region has 15 residues. The trim removed 3 bases at V and 8 bases at J, leaving 9 bases unmatched. Germline lookup yields CDR1 LNHNV and CDR2 YYDKDF (reference sequence). The CDR3 DNA is TGTGCCACCAGCAGGGGGAGGGGAGGGGGCGAAAAACTGTTTTTT. This gives the protein CATSRGRGGGEKLFF.

The chain employs TRBV11-2 and TRBJ2-7; 10 bases line up with TRBD2. V trimming: 4 bases; J trimming: 0 bases; junction bases outside the gene matches: 6. This CDR3 is 16 amino acids long. CDR1 SGHAT and CDR2 FQNNGV come from the germline V gene. The CDR3 DNA reads as TGTGCCAGCAGCTCGACTGGGACTAGCGTCTCCTACGAGCAGTACTTC. Its protein is CASSSTGTSVSYEQYF.

In nucleotides, the CDR3 is TGTGCCAGCAGTCCCGGCCCCGGTCCCTACAATGAGCAGTTCTTC. As protein: CASSPGPGPYNEQFF. The chain employs TRBV6-5 and TRBJ2-1; no clear D gene. V gave up 5 bases and J gave up 2 bases, with 13 bases separating them. Germline V CDR1 and CDR2: MNHEY, SVGAGI. This CDR3 is built from 15 residues.

V gene TRBV11-2 combines with J gene TRBJ1-3; D may be TRBD1 (6 bases). Germline V gene lookup returns CDR1 SGHAT and CDR2 FQNNGV. Trimming stripped 5 bases from V and 7 bases from J, with 12 bases between. The CDR3 extends over 13 amino acids. As DNA, the CDR3 is TGTGCCAGCAGCGTCACAGGGCGGAACACCATATATTTT. This encodes CASSVTGRNTIYF. Together with reference TRBV11-2 and TRBJ1-3, the CDR3 gives the full variable domain: EAGVAQSPRYKIIEKRQSVAFWCNPISGHATLYWYQQILGQGPKLLIQFQNNGVVDDSQLPKDRFSAERLKGVDSTLKIQPAKLEDSAVYLCASSVTGRNTIYFGEGSWLTVV.

The V and J genes are TRBV5-4 and TRBJ2-1, with 9 bases fitting TRBD2. The V gene end was trimmed by 5 bases and the J gene end by 8 bases; junction bases not matched to a gene: 8. Germline V gives CDR1 SGHNT, CDR2 YYREEE (reference sequence). The CDR3 is 14 residues long. The CDR3: CASSTSGLDYEQFF. DNA for the CDR3: TGTGCCAGCAGTACTAGCGGGCTAGATTATGAGCAGTTCTTC.

The chain links TRBV1 to TRBJ2-7; the DNA was not compared with TRBD2, the D call given in the table. TRBV1 is an annotated pseudogene. The CDR3 spans 18 residues. The CDR3 bases are TGCACCAGCCGCCCTGATATACGGACTAGCGGGAGCTCCTACGAGCAGTACTTC. It translates to CTSRPDIRTSGSSYEQYF.

Relative to its sample, this clone is medium-sized. V and J are TRBV2 and TRBJ1-1; D gene uncertain. This CDR3 comprises 14 residues. Looked up from germline, CDR1 is SNHLY and CDR2 is FYNNEI. V shed 3 bases and J shed 6 bases, with 14 bases lying between them. In nucleotides, the CDR3 is TGTGCCAGCAGTGAGAACCCCAGGAGTTCTGAAGCTTTCTTT. Its translation is CASSENPRSSEAFF.

The chain has TRBV12-1 and TRBJ1-5; TRBD1 is taken as the D call from the table, unchecked against the DNA. TRBV12-1 corresponds to a pseudogene. This CDR3 has 17 residues. Here the CDR3 DNA reads TGTGCCAGCAGCTCTGGGGCAGAAACCCGTAGCAATCAGCCCCAGCATTTT. Translated, it gives CASSSGAETRSNQPQHF.